The clone carrying this T cell receptor beta chain was observed a few times. Germline lookup yields CDR1 LGHDT and CDR2 YNNKEL (reference sequence). The ends lost 4 bases at V and 4 bases at J; junction bases unmatched: 8. This CDR3 contains 15 residues. The data are from a study of identical twins. Healthy Caucasians alone served as donors. TCRdb analysed the 5' RACE reads with MiXCR anew, one entry per CDR3 protein. Counted here are under 250,000 distinct CDR3 sequences, approximately 12% occurring once; the ten biggest clones make up about 4%. These data also featured in a second study, about yellow fever vaccine responses in identical twins.

The V call is TRBV3-1, the J call TRBJ2-7, with 9 bases identical to TRBD2. This sequence was found in a woman aged 18 to 35 in good health. Material: memory (CD45RO+) T cells sorted from blood. CDR3 residues: CASSPLAGVQYEQYF. The CDR3 DNA sequence: TGTGCCAGCAGCCCTTTAGCGGGAGTGCAGTACGAGCAGTACTTC.